This T cell receptor beta chain was recovered during a study of cytomegalovirus exposure and HLA in healthy donors. CDR3 size: 14 residues. V dropped 4 bases and J dropped 2; count of bases not matched to a gene: 4. Germline V CDR1 and CDR2: SGHRS, YFSETQ. Whole-study findings and limits: Productive status was seen about 90% or about 30% of the time for most TCR beta V segments in an earlier analysis.

This clone appeared a few times. What it binds is unknown. The PCR ran on 60 Vbeta and 13 Jbeta primers. This table comes from immunoSEQ multiplex PCR, and its TCRdb copy is limited to in-frame clones, with some not included. The table records some 67,000 clones, approximately 78% of them present only once. The sequenced sample was PBMCs. The chain is built from TRBV5-1 and TRBJ1-1, with TRBD1 identical over 8 bases. The TCR was taken from a man aged 35-49 years in good health and CMV-seronegative. In DNA, the CDR3 is TGCGCCAGCAGCCAAGACAGGGGTAACACTGAAGCTTTCTTT. This gives the protein CASSQDRGNTEAFF.